This TCR beta chain was recovered during a study of blood T cell repertoires in COVID-19. Study as a whole: Collection of acute and convalescent COVID-19 samples took place in the United States, Italy and Spain. T cells, B-cell-depleted T cells, or PBMCs provided the cDNA or gDNA that served as material.

The germline V gene has CDR1 SGHVS and CDR2 FQNEAQ. Unmatched junction bases numbered 5, after V lost 4 bases and J lost 1 base. The CDR3 sequence is 15 residues long. Authors' processing steps: Estimation of nucleated cell counts relied on the amplification of reference gene primers. Libraries were prepared by immunoSEQ multiplex PCR; TCRdb keeps only in-frame clonotypes and omits some of them. V, J and clone size were drawn from that table, and D and trimming were deduced from the DNA. This table holds about 78,000 clones, 90% found once. The clonotype was recovered from an elderly woman with active or convalescent COVID-19. The chain joins TRBV7-8 to TRBJ2-3; 7 bases are shared with TRBD1. The material sequenced was peripheral blood. CDR3 sequence (DNA): TGTGCCAGCAGCTCTACAGGGGATGGCACAGATACGCAGTATTTT. Translated, it gives CASSSTGDGTDTQYF. The complete variable domain, with remaining parts taken from reference TRBV7-8 and TRBJ2-3, reads GAGVSQSPRYKVAKRGQDVALRCDPISGHVSLFWYQQALGQGPEFLTYFQNEAQLDKSGLPSDRFFAERPEGSVSTLKIQRTQQEDSAVYLCASSSTGDGTDTQYFGPGTRLTVL.